This TCR beta chain was recovered during a study of T cell repertoires in cytomegalovirus infection. TCRdb re-analysed the reads in MiXCR, keeping a single row per CDR3 protein. This table holds 290,000 or so distinct CDR3 sequences, roughly a tenth found once. The V end was cut by 5 bases, the J end by 7 bases, with 11 bases between. The CDR3 is 12 amino acids. The chain links TRBV12-3 or TRBV12-4 to TRBJ1-1; D unresolved. The sequence came from a human donor in good health (CMV status not recorded). Some clones in this sample may be carry-over from other donors' samples. Sequenced: PBMCs. CDR3 amino acids: CASSAPGNEAFF. CDR3 coding DNA: TGTGCCAGCAGTGCCCCGGGGAATGAAGCTTTCTTT.